This T cell receptor beta chain comes out of a study of CD8 T cells in ankylosing spondylitis. General study findings and limits: For ankylosing spondylitis blood, a TCR beta motif of several highly homologous variants appeared characteristic.

One entry per CDR3 protein results from TCRdb running MiXCR on the 5' RACE reads. Of roughly 220,000 distinct CDR3 sequences listed, around 20% are singletons. The CDR3 consists of 17 residues. Germline V CDR1 and CDR2: MGHRA, YSYEKL. V shed 6 bases, J shed 0 bases, and the junction held 7 bases outside the gene matches. The table lists this clonotype with a few counts. Its antigen is not identified. This TCR derives from a male donor with ankylosing spondylitis. Sequenced input: blood, either unsorted or a sorted T cell fraction (not recorded which). J is TRBJ2-2 and V is TRBV4-1, with 10 bases fitting TRBD2. The CDR3 nucleotides read TGCGCCAGCAGAGCGACTAGCGGGCCATCGAACACCGGGGAGCTGTTTTTT. This translates into CASRATSGPSNTGELFF.